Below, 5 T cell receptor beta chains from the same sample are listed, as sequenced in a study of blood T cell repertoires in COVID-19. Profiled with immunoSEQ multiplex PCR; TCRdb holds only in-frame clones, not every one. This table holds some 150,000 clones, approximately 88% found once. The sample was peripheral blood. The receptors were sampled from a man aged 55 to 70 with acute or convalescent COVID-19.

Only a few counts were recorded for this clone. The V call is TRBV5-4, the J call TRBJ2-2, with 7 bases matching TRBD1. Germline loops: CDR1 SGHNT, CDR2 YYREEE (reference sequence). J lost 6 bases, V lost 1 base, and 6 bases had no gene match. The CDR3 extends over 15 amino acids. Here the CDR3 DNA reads TGTGCCAGCAGCTTGCTCGACAGGGAGTCCGGGGAGCTGTTTTTT. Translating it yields CASSLLDRESGELFF.

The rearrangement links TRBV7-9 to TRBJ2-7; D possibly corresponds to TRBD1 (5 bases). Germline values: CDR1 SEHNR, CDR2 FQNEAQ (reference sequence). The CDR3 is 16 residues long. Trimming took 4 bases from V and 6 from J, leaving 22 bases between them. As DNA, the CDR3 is TGTGCCAGCAGCTCTAATAGGGGCGGCGATCGAGGCGAGCAGTACTTC. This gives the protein CASSSNRGGDRGEQYF.

CDR3 region: CASSRRQDRASYNSPLHF. CDR3 in DNA: TGTGCCAGCAGCCGAAGGCAGGACAGGGCCTCCTATAATTCACCCCTCCACTTT. The J gene is TRBJ1-6, the V gene TRBV27; 8 positions match TRBD1. V lost 6 bases and J lost 0; bases outside the gene matches: 10. CDR1 and CDR2 from the germline V gene are MNHEY and SMNVEV (reference sequence). The CDR3 has 18 residues.

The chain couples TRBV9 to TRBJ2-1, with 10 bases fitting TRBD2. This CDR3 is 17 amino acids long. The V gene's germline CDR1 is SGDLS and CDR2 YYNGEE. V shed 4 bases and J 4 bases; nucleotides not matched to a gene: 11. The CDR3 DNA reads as TGTGCCAGCAGCTCCCGAGGTAGCGGGGGGACTTACAATGAGCAGTTCTTC. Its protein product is CASSSRGSGGTYNEQFF.

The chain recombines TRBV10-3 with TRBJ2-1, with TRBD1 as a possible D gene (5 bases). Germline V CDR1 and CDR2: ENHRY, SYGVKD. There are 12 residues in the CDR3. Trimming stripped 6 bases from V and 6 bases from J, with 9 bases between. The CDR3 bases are TGTGCCATCAGGTCAGGGTCCAATGAGCAGTTCTTC. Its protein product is CAIRSGSNEQFF.